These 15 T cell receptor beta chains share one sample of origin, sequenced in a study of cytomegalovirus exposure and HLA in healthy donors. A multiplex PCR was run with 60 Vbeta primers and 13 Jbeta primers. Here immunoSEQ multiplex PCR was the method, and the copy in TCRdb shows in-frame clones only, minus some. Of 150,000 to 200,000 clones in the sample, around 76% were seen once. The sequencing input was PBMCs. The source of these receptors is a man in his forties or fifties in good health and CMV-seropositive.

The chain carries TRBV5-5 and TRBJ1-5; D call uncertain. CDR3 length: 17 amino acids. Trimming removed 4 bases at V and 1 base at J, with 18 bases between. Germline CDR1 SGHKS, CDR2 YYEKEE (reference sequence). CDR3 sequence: CASSPYGVVRSNQPQHF. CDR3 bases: TGTGCCAGCAGCCCCTACGGGGTTGTTCGAAGCAATCAGCCCCAGCATTTT.

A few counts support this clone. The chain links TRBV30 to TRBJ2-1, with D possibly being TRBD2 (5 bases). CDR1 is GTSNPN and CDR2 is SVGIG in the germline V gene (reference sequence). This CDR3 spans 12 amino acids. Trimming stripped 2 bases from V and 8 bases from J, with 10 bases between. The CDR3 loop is CAWSPHGDEQFF. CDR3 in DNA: TGTGCCTGGAGTCCCCACGGGGATGAGCAGTTCTTC.

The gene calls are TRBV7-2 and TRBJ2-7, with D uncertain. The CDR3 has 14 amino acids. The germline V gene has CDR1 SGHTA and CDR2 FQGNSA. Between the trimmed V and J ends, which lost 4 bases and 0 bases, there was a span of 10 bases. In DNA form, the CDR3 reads TGTGCCAGCAGCTACACAGTTAGCTCCTACGAGCAGTACTTC. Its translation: CASSYTVSSYEQYF.

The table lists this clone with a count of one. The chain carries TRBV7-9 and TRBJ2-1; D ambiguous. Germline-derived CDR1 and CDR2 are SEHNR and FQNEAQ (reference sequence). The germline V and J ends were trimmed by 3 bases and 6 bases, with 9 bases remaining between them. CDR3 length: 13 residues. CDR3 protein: CASSFDPGNEQFF. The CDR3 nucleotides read TGTGCCAGCAGCTTCGATCCCGGCAATGAGCAGTTCTTC.

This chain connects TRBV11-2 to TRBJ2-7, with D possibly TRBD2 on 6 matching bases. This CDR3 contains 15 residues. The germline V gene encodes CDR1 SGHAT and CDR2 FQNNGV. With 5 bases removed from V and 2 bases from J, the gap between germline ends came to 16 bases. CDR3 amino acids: CASSDGSQSPYEQYF. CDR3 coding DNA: TGTGCCAGCAGCGACGGGAGCCAAAGCCCCTACGAGCAGTACTTC.

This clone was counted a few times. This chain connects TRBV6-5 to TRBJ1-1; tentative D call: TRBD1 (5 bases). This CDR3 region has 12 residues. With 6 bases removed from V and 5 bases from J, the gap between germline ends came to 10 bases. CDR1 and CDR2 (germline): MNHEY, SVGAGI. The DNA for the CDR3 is TGTGCCAGCAGCTCGCGGGGGACTGAAGCTTTCTTT. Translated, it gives CASSSRGTEAFF.

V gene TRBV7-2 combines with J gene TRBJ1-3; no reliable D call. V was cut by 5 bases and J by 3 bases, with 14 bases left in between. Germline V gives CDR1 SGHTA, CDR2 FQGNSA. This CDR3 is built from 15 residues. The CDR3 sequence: CASSPQVSRGNTIYF. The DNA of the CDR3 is TGTGCCAGCAGCCCCCAGGTCTCGCGTGGAAACACCATATATTTT.

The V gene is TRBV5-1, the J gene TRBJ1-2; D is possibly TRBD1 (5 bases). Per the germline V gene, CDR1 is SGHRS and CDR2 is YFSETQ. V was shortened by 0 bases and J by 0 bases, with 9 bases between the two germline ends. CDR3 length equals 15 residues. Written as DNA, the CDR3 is TGCGCCAGCAGCTTGGGACAGCAAGCTAACTATGGCTACACCTTC. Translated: CASSLGQQANYGYTF.

This CDR3 reads CASSSDRLNAETQYF. Here the CDR3 DNA reads TGTGCCAGCAGCTCGGACAGGCTTAATGCGGAGACCCAGTACTTC. The V and J genes are TRBV7-2 and TRBJ2-5, with 7 bases lining up with TRBD1. Trimming removed 4 bases from V and 5 bases from J; junction bases left unmatched: 10. CDR3 length: 15 residues. Per germline, CDR1 SGHTA and CDR2 FQGNSA.

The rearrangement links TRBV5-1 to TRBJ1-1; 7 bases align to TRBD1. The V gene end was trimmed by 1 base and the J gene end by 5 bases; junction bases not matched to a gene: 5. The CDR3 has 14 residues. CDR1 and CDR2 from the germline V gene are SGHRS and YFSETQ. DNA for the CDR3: TGCGCCAGCAGCTTGTCACAGGGGAGAACTGAAGCTTTCTTT. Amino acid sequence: CASSLSQGRTEAFF.

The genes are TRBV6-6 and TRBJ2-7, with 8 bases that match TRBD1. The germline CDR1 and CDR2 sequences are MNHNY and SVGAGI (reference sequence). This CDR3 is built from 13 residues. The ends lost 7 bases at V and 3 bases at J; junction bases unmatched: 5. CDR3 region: CASIGQGSYEQYF. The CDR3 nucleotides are TGTGCCAGCATCGGACAGGGCAGCTACGAGCAGTACTTC.

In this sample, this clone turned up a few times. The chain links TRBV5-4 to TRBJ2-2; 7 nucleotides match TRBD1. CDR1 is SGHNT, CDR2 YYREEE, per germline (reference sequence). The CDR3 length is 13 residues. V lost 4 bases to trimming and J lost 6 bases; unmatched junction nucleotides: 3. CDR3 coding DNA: TGTGCCAGCAGCAGGACAGGCGCCGGGGAGCTGTTTTTT. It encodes CASSRTGAGELFF.

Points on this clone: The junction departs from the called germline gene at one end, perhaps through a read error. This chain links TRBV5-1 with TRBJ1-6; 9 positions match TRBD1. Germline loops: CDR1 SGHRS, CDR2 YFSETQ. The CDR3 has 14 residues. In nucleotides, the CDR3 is TGTGCCAGCAGCGTGGGACAGGGTATTTCACCCCTCCACTTT. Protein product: CASSVGQGISPLHF.

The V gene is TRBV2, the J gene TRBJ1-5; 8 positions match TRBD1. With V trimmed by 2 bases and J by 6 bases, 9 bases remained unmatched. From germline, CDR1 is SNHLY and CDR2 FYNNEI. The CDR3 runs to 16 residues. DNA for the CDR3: TGTGCCAGCAGTGAATTGGGCAGGGGGCGCGGTCAGCCCCAGCATTTT. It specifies CASSELGRGRGQPQHF.

CDR3 sequence reads: CASSLGQGFPNTEAFF. The CDR3 DNA follows: TGTGCCAGCAGCTTGGGACAGGGATTCCCGAACACTGAAGCTTTCTTT. The chain is built from TRBV5-5 and TRBJ1-1; 7 nucleotides align to TRBD1. The CDR3 extends over 16 amino acids. The J segment lost 1 base and the V segment lost 0 bases, leaving 6 bases of the junction unmatched. Germline V CDR1 and CDR2: SGHKS, YYEKEE (reference sequence).